The clone carrying this T cell receptor (beta chain) occurred a few times. The germline V and J ends were trimmed by 2 bases and 5 bases, with 7 bases remaining between them. CDR3 length equals 12 residues. CDR1 and CDR2 (germline): GTSNPN, SVGIG (reference sequence). This specimen comes from a study of T-cell reconstitution after alpha-beta-depleted transplantation in children. Preparation of the TCRbeta library was carried out with unique molecular identifiers. In TCRdb, the PCR reads were re-called with MiXCR into one record per CDR3 protein. The repertoire holds hundreds of thousands of distinct CDR3 sequences, approximately 12% seen once, with about 5% in the top ten.

Sequences were derived from PBMCs from the stem cell graft donor, sampled from the stem cell graft. This receptor was taken from a human donor who donated a stem cell graft to a child with combined immunodeficiency. The chain has TRBV30 and TRBJ2-1; D remains ambiguous. The CDR3 region has the DNA TGTGCCTGGAGTTGGCAGAACAATGAGCAGTTCTTC. Protein: CAWSWQNNEQFF.